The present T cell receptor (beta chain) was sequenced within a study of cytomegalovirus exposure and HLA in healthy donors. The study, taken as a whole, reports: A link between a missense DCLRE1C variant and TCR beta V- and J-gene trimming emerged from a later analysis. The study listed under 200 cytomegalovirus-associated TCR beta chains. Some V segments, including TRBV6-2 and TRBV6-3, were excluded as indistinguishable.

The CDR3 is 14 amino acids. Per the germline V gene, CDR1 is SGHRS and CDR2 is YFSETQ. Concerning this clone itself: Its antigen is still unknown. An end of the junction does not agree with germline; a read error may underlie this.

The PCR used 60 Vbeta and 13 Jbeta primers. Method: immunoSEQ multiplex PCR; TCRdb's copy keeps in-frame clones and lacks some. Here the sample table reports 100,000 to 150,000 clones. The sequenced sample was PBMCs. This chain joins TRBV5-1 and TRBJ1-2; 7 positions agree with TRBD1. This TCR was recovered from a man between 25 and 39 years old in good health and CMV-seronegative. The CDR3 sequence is CVSSLEGADYGYTF. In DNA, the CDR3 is TGCGTCAGCAGCTTGGAGGGGGCCGACTATGGCTACACCTTC.